This TCR beta chain was captured by sequencing in a study of blood T cell repertoires in COVID-19. About the research overall: Donors in the United States, Italy and Spain gave samples during acute or convalescent COVID-19. T cells, B-cell-depleted T cells, or PBMCs supplied cDNA or gDNA.

Only in-frame clones appear in the TCRdb table, and some are missing; sequencing was by immunoSEQ multiplex PCR. This sample yields approximately 220,000 clones, of which roughly nine tenths are seen a single time; 2.5% to 3% belongs to the top ten. The CDR3 is 15 amino acids. Trimming at V came to 3 bases and at J to 0 bases, leaving 5 bases not matched to a gene. CDR1 is MNHEY and CDR2 is SMNVEV in the germline V gene (reference sequence). The sample comprised PBMCs or T cells enriched from blood (not recorded which). The chain couples TRBV27 to TRBJ2-7; TRBD1 matches at 7 bases. This receptor was identified in a woman under 40 who had recovered from COVID-19. The CDR3 bases are TGTGCCAGCAGTTTCTTGGACAGGAGCTCCTACGAGCAGTACTTC. Its translation is CASSFLDRSSYEQYF.